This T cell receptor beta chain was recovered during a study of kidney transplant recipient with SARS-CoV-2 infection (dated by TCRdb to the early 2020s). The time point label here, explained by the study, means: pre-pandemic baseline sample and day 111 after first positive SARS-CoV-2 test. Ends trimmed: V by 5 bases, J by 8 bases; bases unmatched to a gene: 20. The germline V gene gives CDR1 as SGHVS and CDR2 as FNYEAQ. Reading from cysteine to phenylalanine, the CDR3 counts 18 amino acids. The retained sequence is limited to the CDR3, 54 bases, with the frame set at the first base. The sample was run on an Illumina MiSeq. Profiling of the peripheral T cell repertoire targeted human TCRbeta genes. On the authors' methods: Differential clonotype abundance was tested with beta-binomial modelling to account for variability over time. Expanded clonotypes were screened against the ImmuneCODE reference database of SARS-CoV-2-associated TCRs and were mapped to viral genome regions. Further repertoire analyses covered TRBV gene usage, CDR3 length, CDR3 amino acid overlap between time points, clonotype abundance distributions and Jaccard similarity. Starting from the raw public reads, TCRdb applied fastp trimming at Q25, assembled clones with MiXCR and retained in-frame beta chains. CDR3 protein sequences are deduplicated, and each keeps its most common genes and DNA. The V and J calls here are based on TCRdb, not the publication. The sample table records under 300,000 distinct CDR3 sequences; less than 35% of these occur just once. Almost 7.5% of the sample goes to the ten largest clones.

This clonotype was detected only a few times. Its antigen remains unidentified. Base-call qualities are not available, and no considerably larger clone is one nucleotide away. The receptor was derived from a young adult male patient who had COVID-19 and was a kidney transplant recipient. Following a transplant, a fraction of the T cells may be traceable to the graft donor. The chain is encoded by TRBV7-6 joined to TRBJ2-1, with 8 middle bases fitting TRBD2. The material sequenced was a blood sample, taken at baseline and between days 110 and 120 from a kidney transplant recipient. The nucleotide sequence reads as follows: TGTGCCAGCAGCCGGGGGGGCGGGACACATACCTTCCGGGATGAGCAGTTCTTC. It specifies CASSRGGGTHTFRDEQFF.